The T cell receptor beta chain described here comes from a study of shared clonotypes between healthy human individuals. Both subsets, CD45RA+ naive and CD45RA-negative memory, were split from the CD4+ cells. Some clones are missing from TCRdb's copy, which holds only in-frame ones; the method was immunoSEQ multiplex PCR. Of about 2.3 million clones listed, around 93% are singletons. Trimming removed 4 bases from V and 1 base from J, with 9 bases in between. The germline V gene encodes CDR1 SGHRS and CDR2 YFSETQ. The CDR3 extends over 13 amino acids. Study-wide findings and caveats: Clonotype sharing across donors was expected to vary with sequencing depth.

Turning to this clone: Its antigen is undetermined.

This TCR was recovered from a man younger than 35 in good health. Some clones in this sample may be carry-over from other donors' samples. The specimen was naive CD4+ T cells from PBMCs. Subset of the sample: CD45RA+ positively selected. The J gene is TRBJ2-7, the V gene TRBV5-1; no reliable D call. DNA of the CDR3: TGCGCCAGCAGCGACCCGCCTTCCTACGAGCAGTACTTC. Its translation: CASSDPPSYEQYF.